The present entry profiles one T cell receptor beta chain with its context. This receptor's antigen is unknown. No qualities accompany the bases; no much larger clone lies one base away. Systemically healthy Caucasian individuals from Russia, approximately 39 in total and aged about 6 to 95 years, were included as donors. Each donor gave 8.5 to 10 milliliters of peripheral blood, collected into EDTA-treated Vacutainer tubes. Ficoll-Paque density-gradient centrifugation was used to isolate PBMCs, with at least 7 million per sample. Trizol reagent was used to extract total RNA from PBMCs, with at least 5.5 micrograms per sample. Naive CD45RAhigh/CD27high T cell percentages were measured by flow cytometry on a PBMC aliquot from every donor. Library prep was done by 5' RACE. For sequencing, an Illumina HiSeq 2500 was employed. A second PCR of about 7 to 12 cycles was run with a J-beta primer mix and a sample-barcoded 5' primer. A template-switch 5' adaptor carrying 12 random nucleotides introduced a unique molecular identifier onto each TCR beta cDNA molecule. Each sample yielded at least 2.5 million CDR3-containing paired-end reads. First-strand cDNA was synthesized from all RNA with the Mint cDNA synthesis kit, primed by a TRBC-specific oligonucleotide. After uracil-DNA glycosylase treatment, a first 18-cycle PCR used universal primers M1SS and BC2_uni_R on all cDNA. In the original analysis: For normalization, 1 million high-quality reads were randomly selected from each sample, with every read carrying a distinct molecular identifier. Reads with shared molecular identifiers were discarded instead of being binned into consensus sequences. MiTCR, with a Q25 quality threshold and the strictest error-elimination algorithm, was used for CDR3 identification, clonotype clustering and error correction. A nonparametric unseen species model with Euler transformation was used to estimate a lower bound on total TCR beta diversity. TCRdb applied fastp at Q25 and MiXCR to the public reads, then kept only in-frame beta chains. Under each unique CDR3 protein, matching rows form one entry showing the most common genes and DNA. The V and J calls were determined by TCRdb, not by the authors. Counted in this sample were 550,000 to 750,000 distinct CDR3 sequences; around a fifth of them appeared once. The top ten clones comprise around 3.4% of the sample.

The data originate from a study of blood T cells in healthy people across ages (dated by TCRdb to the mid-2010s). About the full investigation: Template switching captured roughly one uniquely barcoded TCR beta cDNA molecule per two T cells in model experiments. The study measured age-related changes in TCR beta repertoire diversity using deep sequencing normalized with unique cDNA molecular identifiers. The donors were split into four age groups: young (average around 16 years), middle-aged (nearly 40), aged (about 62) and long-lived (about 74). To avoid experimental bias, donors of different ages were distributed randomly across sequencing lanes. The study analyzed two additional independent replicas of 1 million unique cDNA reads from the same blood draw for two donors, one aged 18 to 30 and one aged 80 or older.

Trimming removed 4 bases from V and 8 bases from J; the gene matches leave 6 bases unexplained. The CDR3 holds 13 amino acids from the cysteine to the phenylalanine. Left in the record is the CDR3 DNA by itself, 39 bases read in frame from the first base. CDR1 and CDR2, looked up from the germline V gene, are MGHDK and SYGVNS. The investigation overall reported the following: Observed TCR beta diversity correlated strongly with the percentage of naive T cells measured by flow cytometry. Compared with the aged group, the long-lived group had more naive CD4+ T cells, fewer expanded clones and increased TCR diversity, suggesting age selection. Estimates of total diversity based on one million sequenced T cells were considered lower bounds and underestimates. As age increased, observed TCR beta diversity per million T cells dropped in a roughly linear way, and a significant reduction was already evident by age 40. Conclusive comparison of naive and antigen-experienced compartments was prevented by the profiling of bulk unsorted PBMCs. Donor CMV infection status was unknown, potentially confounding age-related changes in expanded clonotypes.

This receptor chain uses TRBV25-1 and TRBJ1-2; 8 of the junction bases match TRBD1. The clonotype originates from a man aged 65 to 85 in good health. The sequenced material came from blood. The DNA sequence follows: TGTGCCAGCAGTGGCCTGACAGGGGTGGGCTACACCTTC. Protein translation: CASSGLTGVGYTF.